This entry describes one TCR beta chain. Stated treatment: around 19 received Ad26.COV2.S at low or high dose, single or two shots; roughly five received placebo; per-sample allocation not given. Sample collection was performed on day 63 after the first vaccine or placebo injection. The entry originates in a study of Ad26.COV2.S vaccination and SARS-CoV-2 variants. Using immunoSEQ multiplex PCR, the repertoire was profiled, and TCRdb retains in-frame clones only, with some absent. The sample shows about 390,000 clones, roughly nine tenths of them seen only once. This CDR3 comprises 14 residues. The V gene lost 2 bases and the J gene lost 1 base, with 8 bases spanning the gap. Germline CDR1 is SGHTA and CDR2 is FQGNSA.

The sample here was peripheral blood, taken in a trial of Ad26.COV2.S vaccine versus placebo. The rearrangement joins TRBV7-2 to TRBJ1-2; D perhaps matches TRBD1 (5 bases). This receptor was taken from a person between 18 and 65 years old who received the Ad26.COV2.S COVID-19 vaccine or a placebo. In DNA form, the CDR3 reads TGTGCCAGCAGCTTATGGGGGGTTAACTATGGCTACACCTTC. It is translated as CASSLWGVNYGYTF. Looking up the rest from reference TRBV7-2 and TRBJ1-2 gives the full variable domain: GAGVSQSPSNKVTEKGKDVELRCDPISGHTALYWYRQSLGQGLEFLIYFQGNSAPDKSGLPSDRFSAERTGGSVSTLTIQRTQQEDSAVYLCASSLWGVNYGYTFGSGTRLTVV.